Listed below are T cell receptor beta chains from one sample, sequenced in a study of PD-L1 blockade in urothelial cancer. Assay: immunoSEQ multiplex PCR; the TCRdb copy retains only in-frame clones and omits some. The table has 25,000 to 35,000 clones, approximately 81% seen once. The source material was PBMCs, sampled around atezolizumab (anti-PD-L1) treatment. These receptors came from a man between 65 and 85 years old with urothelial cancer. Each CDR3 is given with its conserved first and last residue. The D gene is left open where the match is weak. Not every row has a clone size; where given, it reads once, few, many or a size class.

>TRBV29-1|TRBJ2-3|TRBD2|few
CSVAGTRGNSDTQYF
TGCAGCGTTGCAGGGACTAGAGGAAACTCAGATACGCAGTATTTT
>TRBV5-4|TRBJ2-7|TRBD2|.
CASSLGLAQDEQYF
TGTGCCAGCAGCCTCGGACTAGCGCAAGACGAGCAGTACTTC
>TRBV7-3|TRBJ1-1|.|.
CASSPGGEGAEAFF
TGTGCCAGCAGCCCGGGAGGGGAGGGAGCTGAAGCTTTCTTT
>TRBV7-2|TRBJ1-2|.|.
CASSPYNYGYTF
TGTGCCAGCAGCCCTTATAACTATGGCTACACCTTC
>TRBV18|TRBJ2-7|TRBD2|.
CASSPRAGEVEQYF
TGTGCCAGCTCACCGAGAGCGGGAGAGGTCGAGCAGTACTTC
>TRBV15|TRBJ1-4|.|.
CATRAGGPTNEKLFF
TGTGCCACCCGGGCGGGGGGGCCCACTAATGAAAAACTGTTTTTT
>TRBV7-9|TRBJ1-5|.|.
CASSLEGRGLQPQHF
TGTGCCAGCAGCTTAGAGGGTCGAGGGCTTCAGCCCCAGCATTTT
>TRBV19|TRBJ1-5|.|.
CASRTDHSNQPQHF
TGTGCCAGTAGAACAGACCATAGCAATCAGCCCCAGCATTTT
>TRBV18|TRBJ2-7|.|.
CASSPTWGVMNTNEQYF
TGTGCCAGCTCCCCGACGTGGGGGGTAATGAATACTAACGAGCAGTACTTC
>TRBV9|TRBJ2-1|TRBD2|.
CASSVVPGLPNNEQFF
TGTGCCAGCAGCGTAGTCCCGGGACTACCGAACAATGAGCAGTTCTTC
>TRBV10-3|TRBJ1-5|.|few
CAITGREGQPQHF
TGTGCCATCACGGGCAGGGAAGGCCAGCCCCAGCATTTT
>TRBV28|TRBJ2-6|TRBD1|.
CASSITGVSGANVLTF
TGTGCCAGCAGTATAACAGGGGTCTCTGGGGCCAACGTCCTGACTTTC
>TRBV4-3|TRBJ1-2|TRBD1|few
CASSQETRGQDGYTF
TGCGCCAGCAGCCAAGAAACGAGGGGGCAGGATGGCTACACCTTC
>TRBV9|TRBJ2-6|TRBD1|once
CASSMGQGSGANVLTF
TGTGCCAGCAGCATGGGACAGGGATCTGGGGCCAACGTCCTGACTTTC
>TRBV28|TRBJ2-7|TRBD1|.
CASFRQGASEQYF
TGTGCCAGCTTCCGACAGGGGGCGTCCGAGCAGTACTTC
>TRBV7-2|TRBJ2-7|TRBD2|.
CASSPRGDYHYEQYF
TGTGCCAGCAGCCCCCGGGGGGACTACCACTACGAGCAGTACTTC
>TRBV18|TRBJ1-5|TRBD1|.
CASSVEQGRTKPQHF
TGTGCCAGCTCAGTTGAACAGGGGCGTACAAAGCCCCAGCATTTT
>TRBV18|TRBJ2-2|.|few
CASSPIRTGELFF
TGTGCCAGCTCACCAATTAGAACCGGGGAGCTGTTTTTT
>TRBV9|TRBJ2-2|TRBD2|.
CASSGGRVSDTGELFF
TGTGCCAGCAGCGGGGGGAGGGTTTCGGACACCGGGGAGCTGTTTTTT
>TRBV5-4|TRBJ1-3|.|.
CASSSAGLARGTIYF
TGTGCCAGCAGTTCAGCGGGTCTAGCACGTGGCACCATATATTTT
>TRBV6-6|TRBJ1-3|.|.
CASRESYANTIYF
TGTGCCAGCAGGGAGAGTTATGCAAACACCATATATTTT
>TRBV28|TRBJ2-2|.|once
CASSLIPQNTGELFF
TGTGCCAGCAGTTTAATCCCACAGAACACCGGGGAGCTGTTTTTT
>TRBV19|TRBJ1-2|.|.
CASSSGNYGYTF
TGTGCCAGTAGCTCAGGCAACTATGGCTACACCTTC
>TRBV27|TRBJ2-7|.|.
CASSSAVALGRMVHEQYF
TGTGCCAGCAGTTCTGCTGTGGCCCTCGGGAGAATGGTACACGAGCAGTACTTC
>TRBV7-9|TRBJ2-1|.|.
CASSPRGNSYNEQFF
TGTGCCAGCAGCCCCCGGGGGAACTCCTACAATGAGCAGTTCTTC
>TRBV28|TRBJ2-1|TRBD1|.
CASSPSGTGNNEQFF
TGTGCCAGCAGTCCATCCGGGACAGGGAACAATGAGCAGTTCTTC
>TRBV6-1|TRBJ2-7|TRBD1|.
CASRDRRDRVYEQYF
TGTGCCAGCAGAGACCGAAGAGACAGGGTCTACGAGCAGTACTTC
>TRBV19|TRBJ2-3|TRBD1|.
CASSLGQGVLTDTQYF
TGTGCCAGTAGCTTAGGACAGGGGGTTCTTACAGATACGCAGTATTTT
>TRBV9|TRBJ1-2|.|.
CASSPDSNYGYTF
TGTGCCAGCAGCCCAGACTCTAACTATGGCTACACCTTC
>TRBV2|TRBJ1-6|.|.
CASSESGSSYNSPLHF
TGTGCCAGCAGTGAATCGGGTAGCTCCTATAATTCACCCCTCCACTTT
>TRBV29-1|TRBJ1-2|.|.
CSVPLGRSDYTF
TGCAGCGTCCCGCTCGGGAGATCCGACTACACCTTC
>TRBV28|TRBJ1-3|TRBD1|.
CASSPGQAGNTIYF
TGTGCCAGCAGTCCCGGACAGGCTGGAAACACCATATATTTT
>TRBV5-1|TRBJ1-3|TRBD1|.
CASSLEPQGSGGNTIYF
TGCGCCAGCAGCTTGGAACCACAGGGGTCGGGTGGAAACACCATATATTTT
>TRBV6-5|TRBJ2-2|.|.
CASRVQGTGELFF
TGTGCCTCCCGAGTCCAGGGCACCGGGGAGCTGTTTTTT
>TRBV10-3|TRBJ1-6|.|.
CAITPTQDGNSPLHF
TGTGCCATCACCCCGACCCAAGACGGGAATTCACCCCTCCACTTT
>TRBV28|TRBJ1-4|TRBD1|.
CASSPSGQGREKLFF
TGTGCCAGCAGTCCGTCGGGACAGGGTCGCGAAAAACTGTTTTTT
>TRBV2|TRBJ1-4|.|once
CASSEMQGATNEKLFF
TGTGCCAGCAGTGAGATGCAGGGCGCAACTAATGAAAAACTGTTTTTT
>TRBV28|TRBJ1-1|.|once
CASSLPQWGDTEAFF
TGTGCCAGCAGTTTGCCCCAGTGGGGAGACACTGAAGCTTTCTTT
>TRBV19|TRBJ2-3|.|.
CASSMGGASTDTQYF
TGTGCCAGTAGTATGGGGGGGGCCAGCACAGATACGCAGTATTTT
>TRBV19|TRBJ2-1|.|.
CASSPTDSITEQFF
TGTGCCAGTAGTCCAACGGACAGTATAACTGAGCAGTTCTTC
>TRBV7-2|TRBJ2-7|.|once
CANREYGEQYF
TGTGCCAACAGAGAGTACGGCGAGCAGTACTTC
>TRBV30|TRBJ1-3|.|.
CAWSVGVEGNTIYF
TGTGCCTGGAGTGTAGGAGTGGAAGGAAACACCATATATTTT
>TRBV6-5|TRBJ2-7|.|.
CASRLTWLAYEQYF
TGTGCCAGCCGTCTCACGTGGCTAGCTTACGAGCAGTACTTC
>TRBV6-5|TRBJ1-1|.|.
CASSSPQGNTEAFF
TGTGCCAGCAGTTCTCCACAGGGGAACACTGAAGCTTTCTTT
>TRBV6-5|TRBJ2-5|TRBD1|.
CASRGTGGWETQYF
TGTGCCAGCAGGGGGACAGGGGGTTGGGAGACCCAGTACTTC
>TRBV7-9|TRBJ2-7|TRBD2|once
CASSLLAARNEQYF
TGTGCCAGCAGCCTTCTAGCGGCTAGGAACGAGCAGTACTTC
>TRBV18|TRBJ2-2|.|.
CASSPSYRATGELFF
TGTGCCAGCTCACCCTCTTATCGAGCAACCGGGGAGCTGTTTTTT
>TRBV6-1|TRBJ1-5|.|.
CASRVSNQPQHF
TGTGCCAGCCGGGTGAGCAATCAGCCCCAGCATTTT
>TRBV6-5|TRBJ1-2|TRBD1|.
CASSYRQGVNYGYTF
TGTGCCAGCAGTTACAGACAGGGTGTCAACTATGGCTACACCTTC
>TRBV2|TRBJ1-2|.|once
CASSELVRNGYTF
TGTGCCAGCAGTGAATTAGTTCGCAATGGCTACACCTTC
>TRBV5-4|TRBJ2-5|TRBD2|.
CASSTNPTSATRRRTETQYF
TGTGCCAGCAGCACAAATCCGACTAGCGCTACTCGGCGTAGGACAGAGACCCAGTACTTC
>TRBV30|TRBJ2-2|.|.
CAWTGGRGELFF
TGTGCCTGGACAGGGGGGCGCGGGGAGCTGTTTTTT
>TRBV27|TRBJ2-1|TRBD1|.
CASSLNPGQGRSGEQFF
TGTGCCAGCAGTTTGAACCCGGGACAGGGTCGGTCGGGGGAGCAGTTCTTC
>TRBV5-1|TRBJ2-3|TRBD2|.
CASSLHPGLAGATDTQYF
TGCGCCAGCAGCCTCCACCCGGGACTAGCGGGAGCCACAGATACGCAGTATTTT
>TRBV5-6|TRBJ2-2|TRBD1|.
CASSLLGQANTGELFF
TGTGCCAGCAGCTTGCTGGGACAGGCTAACACCGGGGAGCTGTTTTTT